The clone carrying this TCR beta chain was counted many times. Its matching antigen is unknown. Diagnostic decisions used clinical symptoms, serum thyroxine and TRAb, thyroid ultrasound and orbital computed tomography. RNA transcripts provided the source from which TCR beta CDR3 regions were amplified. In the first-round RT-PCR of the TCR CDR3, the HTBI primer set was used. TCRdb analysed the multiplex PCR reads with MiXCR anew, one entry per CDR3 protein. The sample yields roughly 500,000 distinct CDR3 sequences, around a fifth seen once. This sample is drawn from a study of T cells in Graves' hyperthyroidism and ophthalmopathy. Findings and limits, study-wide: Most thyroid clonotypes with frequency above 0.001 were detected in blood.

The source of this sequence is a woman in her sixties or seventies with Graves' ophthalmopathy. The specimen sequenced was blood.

The CDR3 nucleotides are TGTGCCAGCAGCCTAAACCAACGTGCGGCTTTCTTT. This codes for CASSLNQRAAFF. This chain uses TRBV11-2 with TRBJ1-1; D uncertain. The V and J ends lost 5 bases and 11 bases respectively, with 15 bases between them. Germline CDR1 and CDR2: SGHAT and FQNNGV. The CDR3 extends over 12 amino acids.